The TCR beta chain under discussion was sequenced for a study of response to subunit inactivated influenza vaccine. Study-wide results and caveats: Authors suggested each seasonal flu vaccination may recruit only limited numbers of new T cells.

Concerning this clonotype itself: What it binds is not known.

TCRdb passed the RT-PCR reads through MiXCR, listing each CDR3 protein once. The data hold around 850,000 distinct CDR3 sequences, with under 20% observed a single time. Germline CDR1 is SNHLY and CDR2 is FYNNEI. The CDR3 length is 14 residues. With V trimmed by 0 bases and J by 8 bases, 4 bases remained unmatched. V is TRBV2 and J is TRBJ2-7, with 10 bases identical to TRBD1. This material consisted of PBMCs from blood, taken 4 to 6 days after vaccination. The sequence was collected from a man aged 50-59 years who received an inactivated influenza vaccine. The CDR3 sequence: CASSEAQTGGKQYF. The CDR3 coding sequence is TGTGCCAGCAGTGAAGCTCAGACAGGGGGCAAGCAGTACTTC. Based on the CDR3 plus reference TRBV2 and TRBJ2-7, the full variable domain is EPEVTQTPSHQVTQMGQEVILRCVPISNHLYFYWYRQILGQKVEFLVSFYNNEISEKSEIFDDQFSVERPDGSNFTLKIRSTKLEDSAMYFCASSEAQTGGKQYFGPGTRLTVT.